The table lists the clone carrying this T cell receptor (beta chain) with a few counts. Other DNA sequences in this sample translate to the same CDR3. The source of the sample is a study of shared clonotypes between healthy human individuals. This CDR3 comprises 13 residues. CDR1 is MDHEN and CDR2 is SYDVKM in the germline V gene. The germline V and J ends were trimmed by 5 bases and 7 bases, with 12 bases remaining between them. TCRdb's copy holds only in-frame clones and misses some; the assay was immunoSEQ multiplex PCR. This sample yields roughly 2.1 million clones, of which under 95% are seen a single time; under 2% belongs to the top ten. CD8 cells classed as naive were CD45RO-negative and positively selected for CCR7, excluding terminally differentiated effector memory CD45RA+ cells.

Sequenced: naive CD8+ T cells from PBMCs. This clonotype originated in a man aged 18-30 years in good health. Some clones in this sample may be carry-over from other donors' samples. The rearrangement uses TRBV28 and TRBJ1-5; TRBD1 is a possible D gene (6 bases). Here the CDR3 DNA reads TGTGCCAGCAGTCCTACAGGGAGACAGCCCCAGCATTTT. Translating gives CASSPTGRQPQHF.